This TCR beta chain was sequenced in a study of post-analysis software for immune sequencing data (dated by TCRdb to the mid-2010s). For context, the study as a whole: Recorded disease courses included relapsing-remitting, secondary progressive and progressive-relapsing multiple sclerosis, with some patients lacking subtype annotation. Patient repertoires were compared against 11 to 12 previously published healthy control repertoires from donors aged 6 to 25 years. A subset of samples was prepared in parallel using single-end sample barcoding, then pooled and co-amplified after Illumina adapter ligation.

TCR beta repertoires were profiled from peripheral blood of roughly 13 young patients with multiple sclerosis to demonstrate the VDJtools post-analysis software. The patients with multiple sclerosis were children and adolescents between about 6 and 16 years of age. This clonotype was observed a few times. Its antigen remains unidentified. The input lacks base qualities; no much larger clone sits a single base away. From its cysteine to its phenylalanine, the CDR3 spans 14 amino acids. The kept DNA is CDR3 alone, 42 bases in frame from the first base. V gives up 5 bases and J gives up 5 bases, and the segment between their germline ends measures 14 bases. Sequences SGHTA (CDR1) and FQGNSA (CDR2) are obtained from the germline V gene. Library prep was done by PCR. The listed sequencing device is Illumina HiSeq 2500. To reduce PCR and sequencing biases, unique molecular identifiers were built into the TCR beta cDNA libraries. Roughly 500,000 cDNA molecules were obtained for every 1 to 10 million input T cells, so each molecule roughly corresponded to one T cell. Patient libraries were prepared and sequenced with the same protocol used for the earlier healthy control dataset. Within a given batch, samples were prepared together, multiplexed and sequenced on the same HiSeq lane. On the study's bioinformatics: Raw barcoded reads were processed with MIGEC, and single-read molecular identifier groups were discarded before consensus assembly and CDR3 extraction. VDJtools was used for post-analysis of the clonotype tables, with diversity normalized by down-sampling every dataset to the smallest sample size. To correct batch-related cross-sample contamination, repertoire overlap clustering matched CDR3 amino acid sequences but not nucleotide sequences. The raw public reads went through TCRdb reprocessing: fastp at Q25, MiXCR clone calling, in-frame beta chains kept. For every CDR3 protein sequence, its rows merge into one entry that carries the most common genes and DNA. The V and J calls and clone size are TCRdb's, not the authors'. A total of about 400,000 distinct CDR3 sequences appear in this sample, less than 40% of them only once. The top ten clonotypes cover 13% of the sample.

Findings and caveats that apply to the study as a whole: The control group was slightly older than the multiple sclerosis patient group. Significantly higher frequencies in patients than in controls were found for several TRBV segments, including TRBV5-6, TRBV5-1 and TRBV20-1. Direct clustering with F measure revealed strong co-clustering of samples prepared in the same batch, which led to a batch-effect correction. Significantly lower normalized Chao1 diversity was found in multiple sclerosis patients than in controls, suggesting substantial peripheral T-cell clonal expansion.

The source is a girl aged 10-17 years with multiple sclerosis. Sequenced material: blood. In this chain, TRBV7-2 is recombined with TRBJ2-3; a tentative D match to TRBD2 spans 6 bases. The CDR3 region has the sequence CASSPPGRGDTQYF. The bases read TGTGCCAGCAGCCCCCCGGGGCGGGGAGATACGCAGTATTTT.